This passage covers 9 T cell receptor beta chains from one sample sequenced in a study of glioma-infiltrating T cells after dendritic cell vaccination (TCRdb year 2016). Library method: the immunoSEQ multiplex PCR assay. This is the immuneACCESS table as TCRdb keeps it, with only in-frame sequences that have V and J called. A part of the clones is gone; compared with another copy, unresolved V genes explain less than half, and the rest is unexplained. This sample has 95,000 to 110,000 clones in its table, and around 81% of those were observed once. The ten most abundant clones make up approximately 12% of the sample. The sample here was blood, taken before dendritic cell vaccination. These receptor sequences come from a human donor with glioblastoma.

CDR3 loop: CSVEEPGGYGYTF. In nucleotides, the CDR3 is TGCAGCGTTGAAGAACCAGGGGGCTATGGCTACACCTTC. The rearrangement joins TRBV29-1 to TRBJ1-2; 7 bases are a match to TRBD1. The germline CDR1 and CDR2 sequences are SQVTM and ANQGSEA. This CDR3 is 13 amino acids long. V shed 0 bases and J 4 bases; nucleotides not matched to a gene: 2.

The chain couples TRBV12-5 to TRBJ1-1; D might be TRBD1 (5 bases). The CDR3 runs to 14 residues. Germline CDR1 is LGHNT and CDR2 is FRNRAP. The ends were cut back, 2 bases at V and 4 bases at J, with 11 bases in the middle. As DNA, the CDR3 is TGTGCTAGTGGTTTGATTGGGAGGGGCACTGAAGCTTTCTTT. Amino acid sequence: CASGLIGRGTEAFF. Based on the CDR3 plus reference TRBV12-5 and TRBJ1-1, the full variable domain is DARVTQTPRHKVTEMGQEVTMRCQPILGHNTVFWYRQTMMQGLELLAYFRNRAPLDDSGMPKDRFSAEMPDATLATLKIQPSEPRDSAVYFCASGLIGRGTEAFFGQGTRLTVV.

V and J are TRBV30 and TRBJ1-5; 7 bases line up with TRBD1. V gave up 2 bases and J gave up 1 base; unmatched junction bases: 5. CDR1 is GTSNPN and CDR2 is SVGIG in the germline V gene (reference sequence). CDR3 length equals 15 residues. The CDR3 loop reads CAWSKGQYSNQPQHF. The CDR3 DNA reads as TGTGCCTGGAGTAAGGGACAGTACAGCAATCAGCCCCAGCATTTT.

The rearrangement links TRBV6-5 to TRBJ2-7; weak D call: TRBD1 (6 bases). The CDR3 totals 14 residues. CDR1 and CDR2 from the germline V gene are MNHEY and SVGAGI. V was pared by 5 bases and J by 3 bases, with 14 bases between. The CDR3 coding sequence is TGTGCCAGCAGTACAGGGACCCTTGACTACGAGCAGTACTTC. Translated: CASSTGTLDYEQYF.

This clone appeared once. The CDR3 DNA reads TGTGCCAGCAGCCCCTCGGGCGGGGGGCTCCAAGGGTTGGAGACCCAGTACTTC. Encoded protein: CASSPSGGGLQGLETQYF. This sequence joins TRBV9 and TRBJ2-5, with TRBD2 matching 8 bases. There are 18 residues in the CDR3. Per the germline V gene, CDR1 is SGDLS and CDR2 is YYNGEE. V lost 4 bases, J lost 5 bases, and 19 bases stayed unmatched.

The chain joins TRBV6-6 to TRBJ2-5; maybe TRBD2 (5 bases). The CDR3 has 13 residues. V dropped 7 bases and J dropped 7 bases, with 16 bases sitting between them. Germline V gives CDR1 MNHNY, CDR2 SVGAGI (reference sequence). CDR3 coding DNA: TGTGCCAGCACCCCCGGGCTCGGAGGGACCCAGTACTTC. This encodes CASTPGLGGTQYF.

The genes are TRBV18 and TRBJ2-7, with 8 nucleotides matching TRBD1. Germline CDR1 is KGHSH and CDR2 is LQKENI. The V segment lost 0 bases and the J segment 7 bases; nucleotides outside the gene matches: 8. This CDR3 is built from 15 residues. CDR3 sequence: CASSPPAGGLLEQYF. The CDR3 DNA reads as TGTGCCAGCTCACCACCGGCAGGGGGCCTTCTTGAGCAGTACTTC.

V and J are TRBV19 and TRBJ2-1, with 7 nucleotides matching TRBD2. The CDR3 is made up of 15 amino acids. V lost 7 bases, J lost 3 bases, and 9 bases stayed unmatched. CDR1 is LNHDA and CDR2 is SQIVND in the germline V gene (reference sequence). CDR3 sequence (DNA): TGTGCCAGTACCCCCTGGCGGGGGAACTACAATGAGCAGTTCTTC. Translation gives CASTPWRGNYNEQFF.

The chain uses TRBV6-1 and TRBJ2-2; TRBD2 might be the D (5 bases). The CDR3 is made up of 11 amino acids. CDR1 MNHNS and CDR2 SASEGT come from the germline V gene. V was shortened by 9 bases and J by 9 bases, with 11 bases between the two germline ends. The CDR3 nucleotides read TGTGCCAGTACCCGCGGGTGGGAGCTGTTTTTT. This translates into CASTRGWELFF.